The rows below give T cell receptor beta chains drawn from one sample of a study of shared clonotypes between healthy human individuals. The protocol was immunoSEQ multiplex PCR, while the TCRdb copy is restricted to in-frame clones and leaves out a portion. The sample lists around 1,900,000 clones, 80% to 95% occurring once. The sample taken for sequencing was naive CD8+ T cells from PBMCs. All receptors derive from a man younger than 30 in good health. Some clones in this sample may be carry-over from other donors' samples. The CDR3 runs from the conserved cysteine through the conserved F or W. D genes are given only for firm matches. Where a row states a size, it is once, few, many or the class of an expanded clone; other rows omit it.

size: NA
J: TRBJ2-3
D: TRBD1
V: TRBV6-1
CDR3: CASSLTGRGDTQYF
DNA: TGTGCCAGCAGCCTGACAGGGAGAGGAGATACGCAGTATTTT

size: NA
J: TRBJ1-1
D: NA
V: TRBV27
CDR3: CASSPREGPEAFF
DNA: TGTGCCAGCAGTCCCCGCGAGGGCCCTGAAGCTTTCTTT

size: once
J: TRBJ2-1
D: NA
V: TRBV7-6
CDR3: CASSLAFPSNEQFF
DNA: TGTGCCAGCAGCTTAGCCTTCCCTAGCAATGAGCAGTTCTTC

size: NA
J: TRBJ2-2
D: NA
V: TRBV27
CDR3: CASSFGVYTGELFF
DNA: TGTGCCAGCAGTTTCGGGGTGTACACCGGGGAGCTGTTTTTT

size: few
J: TRBJ1-2
D: NA
V: TRBV29-1
CDR3: CSVEDSGYTF
DNA: TGCAGCGTTGAAGACAGCGGCTACACCTTC

size: NA
J: TRBJ2-3
D: TRBD1
V: TRBV5-1
CDR3: CASSSNRGRTDTQYF
DNA: TGCGCCAGCAGCTCTAACAGGGGCCGCACAGATACGCAGTATTTT

size: NA
J: TRBJ2-1
D: NA
V: TRBV30
CDR3: CAWMAPAGPRGNEQFF
DNA: TGTGCCTGGATGGCCCCAGCGGGTCCTAGGGGAAATGAGCAGTTCTTC

size: NA
J: TRBJ1-1
D: NA
V: TRBV28
CDR3: CASSPSLRRATEAFF
DNA: TGTGCCAGCAGTCCCTCCCTTAGGCGGGCCACTGAAGCTTTCTTT

size: once
J: TRBJ2-3
D: NA
V: TRBV7-8
CDR3: CASSLDGEGISDTQYF
DNA: TGTGCCAGCAGCTTAGATGGAGAGGGAATATCAGATACGCAGTATTTT

size: NA
J: TRBJ2-7
D: TRBD2
V: TRBV7-2
CDR3: CASSPGTSYEQYF
DNA: TGTGCCAGCAGCCCCGGGACTAGCTACGAGCAGTACTTC

size: NA
J: TRBJ1-6
D: NA
V: TRBV5-6
CDR3: CASRRARDRSTLHF
DNA: TGTGCCAGCAGGCGGGCAAGGGATAGATCGACCCTCCACTTT

size: NA
J: TRBJ2-1
D: NA
V: TRBV15
CDR3: CATSRVVRGEQFF
DNA: TGTGCCACCAGCAGAGTTGTTCGGGGTGAGCAGTTCTTC

size: once
J: TRBJ2-7
D: TRBD1
V: TRBV7-9
CDR3: CASSPPGQGDLYF
DNA: TGTGCCAGCAGCCCCCCAGGACAGGGGGATTTGTACTTC

size: NA
J: TRBJ2-2
D: TRBD1
V: TRBV9
CDR3: CASSVSPGQKNTGELFF
DNA: TGTGCCAGCAGCGTAAGTCCGGGACAGAAGAACACCGGGGAGCTGTTTTTT

size: NA
J: TRBJ1-5
D: NA
V: TRBV7-9
CDR3: CASTGGGNQPQHF
DNA: TGTGCCAGCACTGGAGGGGGAAATCAGCCCCAGCATTTT

size: NA
J: TRBJ1-2
D: NA
V: TRBV9
CDR3: CASSVKDKSYGYTF
DNA: TGTGCCAGCAGCGTAAAGGACAAAAGCTATGGCTACACCTTC

size: NA
J: TRBJ2-3
D: TRBD1
V: TRBV7-9
CDR3: CASSDRQGAGTDTQYF
DNA: TGTGCCAGCAGCGACCGACAGGGGGCCGGGACAGATACGCAGTATTTT

size: NA
J: TRBJ2-7
D: TRBD2
V: TRBV28
CDR3: CASSLRAGGTDEQYF
DNA: TGTGCCAGCAGTTTAAGGGCGGGGGGCACAGACGAGCAGTACTTC

size: NA
J: TRBJ2-7
D: NA
V: TRBV6-6
CDR3: CASSPRSGSVPYEQYF
DNA: TGTGCCAGCAGTCCCCGTTCGGGCAGCGTTCCCTACGAGCAGTACTTC

size: NA
J: TRBJ2-7
D: NA
V: TRBV27
CDR3: CASSFGSYEQYF
DNA: TGTGCCAGCAGTTTTGGGTCCTACGAGCAGTACTTC

size: NA
J: TRBJ2-1
D: TRBD1
V: TRBV30
CDR3: CAWRQGGFYNEQFF
DNA: TGTGCCTGGAGACAGGGGGGTTTCTACAATGAGCAGTTCTTC

size: NA
J: TRBJ2-7
D: NA
V: TRBV27
CDR3: CASSLSGQNYEQYF
DNA: TGTGCCAGCAGTTTGTCAGGACAGAACTACGAGCAGTACTTC

size: NA
J: TRBJ1-3
D: NA
V: TRBV5-1
CDR3: CASSLRGSTLRLSGNTIYF
DNA: TGCGCCAGCAGCTTGAGGGGCTCGACCCTGAGGCTCTCTGGAAACACCATATATTTT

size: NA
J: TRBJ2-7
D: NA
V: TRBV18
CDR3: CASSPSRSKPDYEQYF
DNA: TGTGCCAGCTCACCAAGCAGGTCTAAGCCGGACTACGAGCAGTACTTC

size: NA
J: TRBJ1-2
D: TRBD1
V: TRBV19
CDR3: CASSIMKGALPYGYTF
DNA: TGTGCCAGTAGTATCATGAAGGGGGCACTCCCCTATGGCTACACCTTC

size: NA
J: TRBJ2-7
D: TRBD1
V: TRBV5-5
CDR3: CASSLAYRTGWTGEQYF
DNA: TGTGCCAGCAGCTTGGCATACAGGACAGGGTGGACTGGCGAGCAGTACTTC

size: NA
J: TRBJ2-7
D: TRBD1
V: TRBV28
CDR3: CASSFPRDSSYEQYF
DNA: TGTGCCAGCAGTTTTCCCCGGGACAGTTCCTACGAGCAGTACTTC

size: NA
J: TRBJ1-5
D: NA
V: TRBV27
CDR3: CASRDLLGGNQPQHF
DNA: TGTGCCAGCAGAGACTTGCTGGGAGGCAATCAGCCCCAGCATTTT

size: NA
J: TRBJ2-7
D: NA
V: TRBV11-2
CDR3: CASSLVGSISYEQYF
DNA: TGTGCCAGCAGCTTAGTAGGATCCATCTCCTACGAGCAGTACTTC